The sequence of this T cell receptor (beta chain) was determined in a study of T cell responses to AZD1222 COVID-19 vaccine. Profiling relied on immunoSEQ multiplex PCR, and the TCRdb table lists in-frame clones only, not all of them. The repertoire holds some 130,000 clones, with about 93% as singletons. Comments on this clone: Its specificity is not known.

Per the germline V gene, CDR1 is SNHLY and CDR2 is FYNNEI. V was clipped by 3 bases and J by 2 bases, with 11 bases between them. The CDR3 is made up of 14 amino acids. Study-wide findings and caveats: Possibly, clonal diversity was underestimated; donors were largely white British and included more females.

Sequenced material: peripheral blood, taken on day 0 of AZD1222 vaccination. This chain connects TRBV2 to TRBJ2-7, with D tentatively TRBD1 (5 bases). This clonotype originated in an adult in good health. CDR3 region: CASSEGHLAYEQYF. The CDR3 nucleotides are TGTGCCAGCAGTGAGGGGCATTTAGCCTACGAGCAGTACTTC.